The rows below give T cell receptor beta chains drawn from one sample of a study of CD8+CD57+ T cells in acquired aplastic anemia. TCRdb called the reads again in MiXCR, with one record for every CDR3 protein. The data contain approximately 470,000 distinct CDR3 sequences, more than 25% of them singletons. The sample taken for sequencing was sorted CD4+, CD8+, or CD8+CD57+ T cells (not recorded which) from PBMCs. The receptors were gathered from a human donor with aplastic anemia. Both conserved end residues are part of each CDR3. The order of the fields is D gene, J gene, clone size, V gene, CDR3 protein, CDR3 DNA. The D gene is left open where the match is weak. Part of the rows lack a size; the others show once, few, many or a class for expanded clones.

>NA|TRBJ1-5|few|TRBV11-1
CASSLNFGVDNQPQHF
TGTGCCAGCAGCTTAAATTTCGGGGTAGACAATCAGCCCCAGCATTTT
>TRBD1|TRBJ2-7|NA|TRBV10-3
CAISSGTGSYEQYF
TGTGCCATCAGCTCCGGGACAGGATCCTACGAGCAGTACTTC
>NA|TRBJ1-2|NA|TRBV20-1
CSATRDIFYGYTF
TGCAGTGCAACCCGGGACATTTTCTATGGCTACACCTTC
>NA|TRBJ2-1|NA|TRBV9
CASSSQGQVGYNEQFF
TGTGCCAGCAGCTCTCAAGGGCAGGTTGGCTACAATGAGCAGTTCTTC
>NA|TRBJ2-7|few|TRBV2
CASSPVRATNSYEQYF
TGTGCCAGCTCGCCGGTTCGGGCGACAAACTCCTACGAGCAGTACTTC
>NA|TRBJ1-3|NA|TRBV10-3
CATIRDGGNTIYF
TGTGCCACTATACGGGACGGCGGAAACACCATATATTTT
>NA|TRBJ2-5|few|TRBV7-8
CASSPFASAETQYF
TGTGCCAGCAGCCCCTTCGCCTCAGCAGAGACCCAGTACTTC
>NA|TRBJ1-3|many|TRBV2
CASSEFGGSGNTIYF
TGTGCCAGCAGTGAATTTGGGGGCTCTGGAAACACCATATATTTT
>TRBD1|TRBJ1-2|NA|TRBV25-1
CASPGTGNGYTF
TGTGCTAGCCCCGGGACAGGGAATGGCTACACCTTC
>TRBD1|TRBJ2-2|NA|TRBV24-1
CASSEPGGAVTGELFF
TGTGCCAGCAGTGAGCCAGGGGGCGCGGTCACCGGGGAGCTGTTTTTT
>NA|TRBJ1-1|NA|TRBV7-9
CASSSALWGTEAFF
TGTGCCAGCAGCTCGGCGCTGTGGGGGACTGAAGCTTTCTTT
>TRBD2|TRBJ2-7|NA|TRBV19
CARAGLNISYEQYF
TGTGCCAGAGCGGGACTGAACATTTCCTACGAGCAGTACTTC
>NA|TRBJ1-1|many|TRBV7-9
CASTRDVEAFF
TGTGCCAGCACCAGGGACGTTGAAGCTTTCTTT